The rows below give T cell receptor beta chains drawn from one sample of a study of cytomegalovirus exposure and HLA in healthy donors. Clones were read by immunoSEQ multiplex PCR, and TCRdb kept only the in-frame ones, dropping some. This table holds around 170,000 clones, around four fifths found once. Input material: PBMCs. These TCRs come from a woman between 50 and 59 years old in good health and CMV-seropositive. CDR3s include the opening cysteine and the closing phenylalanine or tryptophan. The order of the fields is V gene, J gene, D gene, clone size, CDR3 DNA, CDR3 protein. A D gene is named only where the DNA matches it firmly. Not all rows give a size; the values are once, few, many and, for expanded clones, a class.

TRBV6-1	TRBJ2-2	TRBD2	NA	TGTGCCAGTTTCTGGGGGGGGACGAACACCGGGGAGCTGTTTTTT	CASFWGGTNTGELFF
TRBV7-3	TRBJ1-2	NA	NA	TGTGCCAGCAGCTCCTCGACAGGATTTACCAGTGGCTACACCTTC	CASSSSTGFTSGYTF
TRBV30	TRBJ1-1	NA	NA	TGTGCCTGGAGTGTCGGGTCGAACACTGAAGCTTTCTTT	CAWSVGSNTEAFF
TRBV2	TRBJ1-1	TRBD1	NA	TGTGCCAGCAAAGTAAAGATGGGACAGGCTCAGAATGAAGCTTTCTTT	CASKVKMGQAQNEAFF
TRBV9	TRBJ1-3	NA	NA	TGTGCCAGCAGCGCGGGAGGGGCTGGAAACACCATATATTTT	CASSAGGAGNTIYF
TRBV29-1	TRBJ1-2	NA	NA	TGCAGCGTTGAAGACAGGAATCCTTCCTATGGCTACACCTTC	CSVEDRNPSYGYTF
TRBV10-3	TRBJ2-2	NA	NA	TGTGCCATCAGTGAGTCGGGAGCGGGGAACACCGGGGAGCTGTTTTTT	CAISESGAGNTGELFF
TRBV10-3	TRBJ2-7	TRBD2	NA	TGTGCCATCAGACCCGGGACTAGCGGGGGTACCTACGAGCAGTACTTC	CAIRPGTSGGTYEQYF
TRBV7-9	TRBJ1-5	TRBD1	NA	TGTGCCAGCAGCTCGACAGGGGATCAGCCCCAGCATTTT	CASSSTGDQPQHF
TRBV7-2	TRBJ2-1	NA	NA	TGTGCCAGCAGCCCACCGGGACTTTTCAACAATGAGCAGTTCTTC	CASSPPGLFNNEQFF
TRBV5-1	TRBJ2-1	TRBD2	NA	TGCGCCAGCCAACCCCGGACTAGCGGGGACAATGAGCAGTTCTTC	CASQPRTSGDNEQFF
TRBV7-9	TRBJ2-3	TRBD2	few	TGTGCCAGCAGACTAGCGGGGGGCACAGATACGCAGTATTTT	CASRLAGGTDTQYF
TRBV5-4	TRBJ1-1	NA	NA	TGTGCCAGCAGCTTGGCCCAAGGGACATTGAACACTGAAGCTTTCTTT	CASSLAQGTLNTEAFF
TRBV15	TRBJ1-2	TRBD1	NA	TGTGCCACCAGCGAGCCCGGGACAGCTTCCTATGGCTACACCTTC	CATSEPGTASYGYTF
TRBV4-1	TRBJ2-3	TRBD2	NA	TGCGCCAGCAGCCAAGAAAGGCGGGGGACAGATACGCAGTATTTT	CASSQERRGTDTQYF
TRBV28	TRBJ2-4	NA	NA	TGTGCCAGCAGTTCTGCAGGGGTCCTAGCCAAAAACATTCAGTACTTC	CASSSAGVLAKNIQYF
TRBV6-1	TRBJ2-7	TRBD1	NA	TGTGCCAGCAGTGAACCGACAGGGGCAGCCTACGAGCAGTACTTC	CASSEPTGAAYEQYF
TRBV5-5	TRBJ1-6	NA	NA	TGTGCCAGCAGCTTGACCCTGGTAATCCGACAGTTCTATAATTCACCCCTCCACTTT	CASSLTLVIRQFYNSPLHF
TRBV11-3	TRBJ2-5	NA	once	TGTGCCAGCAGCTTAGGTTCCGGGGGAGAGACCCAGTACTTC	CASSLGSGGETQYF
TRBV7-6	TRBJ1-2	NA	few	TGTGCCAGCAGCTCCGGAGGGCGAGGCTACACCTTC	CASSSGGRGYTF